This entry lists 5 T cell receptor beta chains sequenced from one sample in a study of persistence of HIV-infected CD4 T cells. Their target antigens are unknown. The immunoSEQ assay was version 4, run in survey mode. Libraries were prepared by immunoSEQ multiplex PCR; TCRdb keeps only in-frame clonotypes and omits some of them. The sample lists more than 35,000 clones; 65% to 85% were seen once. Stimulation used 8.5 to 10 ug/mL lysate from CMV-infected fibroblasts. Sorted nonresponding memory CD4+ T cells were CD40L-negative, CD69-negative, CD45RO-high. This specimen was CD4+ T cells sorted from PBMCs after 18-hour stimulation, taken from a patient who received antiretroviral therapy. The source of these receptors is an adult man with HIV who was CMV-seropositive.

The chain recombines TRBV29-1 with TRBJ1-1, with D unclear. Between the trimmed V and J ends, which lost 7 bases and 0 bases, there was a span of 6 bases. Germline assignment: CDR1 SQVTM and CDR2 ANQGSEA. The CDR3 consists of 11 residues. CDR3 coding DNA: TGCAGCGGACATCTGAACACTGAAGCTTTCTTT. It encodes CSGHLNTEAFF.

In its sample, this clone was seen a few times. The V and J genes are TRBV2 and TRBJ1-2; 7 positions agree with TRBD1. This CDR3 has 13 amino acids. The V segment lost 3 bases and the J segment 4 bases; nucleotides outside the gene matches: 2. The germline gives CDR1 SNHLY, CDR2 FYNNEI. CDR3 DNA sequence: TGTGCCAGCAGTGAGGGACAGCCCTATGGCTACACCTTC. It yields the protein CASSEGQPYGYTF.

V and J are TRBV6-5 and TRBJ1-6; D remains ambiguous. The CDR3 contains 12 residues. Germline lookup yields CDR1 MNHEY and CDR2 SVGAGI. The V gene lost 6 bases and the J gene lost 11 bases, with 11 bases spanning the gap. The CDR3 DNA is TGTGCCAGCAGCTCGGGCCGAACACCCCTCCACTTT. Amino acid sequence: CASSSGRTPLHF.

This chain connects TRBV3-1 (or the pseudogene TRBV3-2) to TRBJ1-1; TRBD1 is a possible D gene (5 bases). The V gene lost 2 bases and the J gene lost 5 bases, with 6 bases spanning the gap. The CDR3 length is 12 residues. Germline CDR1 reads LGHDT; CDR2 reads YNNKEL (reference sequence). DNA of the CDR3: TGTGCCAGCAGCCAAAGGGGAACTGAAGCTTTCTTT. Translation gives CASSQRGTEAFF.

The chain links TRBV20-1 to TRBJ1-2; D might be TRBD1 (5 bases). The CDR3 consists of 12 residues. Trimming left V 3 bases short and J 8 bases short, with 13 bases between. CDR1 and CDR2 from the germline V gene are DFQATT and SNEGSKA (reference sequence). CDR3 residues: CSASGGSKGYTF. CDR3 DNA sequence: TGCAGTGCTAGTGGGGGTAGCAAAGGCTACACCTTC.